These 11 T cell receptor beta chains were all obtained from the same sample, sequenced in a study of sequential checkpoint blockade in melanoma. The sample's treatment: randomized to nivolumab then ipilimumab (arm A) or the reverse (arm B). Measured with immunoSEQ multiplex PCR; TCRdb has only the in-frame clones, and not every one. Here the sample spans about 27,000 clones, about 80% being singletons. The sample in question was CD8+ T cells sorted from blood (inferred from file names), obtained from a patient given nivolumab and ipilimumab in sequence. All receptors derive from a human donor with melanoma.

The chain joins TRBV18 to TRBJ2-7; maybe TRBD2 (5 bases). V lost 3 bases to trimming and J lost 0 bases, with 6 bases between them. Germline V gene lookup returns CDR1 KGHSH and CDR2 LQKENI. The CDR3 runs 13 residues. CDR3 sequence reads: CASSPDFSYEQYF. CDR3 DNA sequence: TGTGCCAGCTCACCGGACTTCTCCTACGAGCAGTACTTC.

The chain employs TRBV28 and TRBJ1-5; a possible D gene is TRBD1 (6 bases). Germline values: CDR1 MDHEN, CDR2 SYDVKM. The CDR3 covers 15 residues. Trimming took 7 bases from V and 7 from J, leaving 20 bases between them. The CDR3 spells CASTLGGALGQPQHF. The CDR3 DNA follows: TGTGCCAGCACCTTGGGGGGGGCGCTTGGACAGCCCCAGCATTTT.

This clone came up a few times. The gene calls are TRBV18 and TRBJ2-1; 11 bases are a match to TRBD2. Germline loops: CDR1 KGHSH, CDR2 LQKENI. The CDR3 length is 16 residues. V shed 0 bases, J shed 8 bases, and the junction held 6 bases outside the gene matches. CDR3: CASSPPSSGGYDEQFF. The CDR3 coding sequence is TGTGCCAGCTCACCACCCTCTAGCGGGGGGTACGATGAGCAGTTCTTC.

J is TRBJ2-2 and V is TRBV5-4; D remains unclear. The germline V gene has CDR1 SGHNT and CDR2 YYREEE (reference sequence). V was cut by 6 bases and J by 1 base, with 7 bases left in between. This CDR3 region has 13 residues. CDR3 in DNA: TGTGCCAGCACCCCCCAGAACACCGGGGAGCTGTTTTTT. The encoded protein is CASTPQNTGELFF.

V is TRBV6-7 and J is TRBJ2-7; 7 bases are a match to TRBD1. TRBV6-7 is an open reading frame, and its role is uncertain. V shed 9 bases and J 3 bases; nucleotides not matched to a gene: 5. This CDR3 is 12 amino acids long. The CDR3 sequence: CASRQGNYEQYF. CDR3 nucleotide sequence: TGTGCCAGTCGACAGGGAAACTACGAGCAGTACTTC.

The chain carries TRBV27 and TRBJ2-1; D might be TRBD1 (5 bases). Between the trimmed V and J ends, which lost 4 bases and 0 bases, there was a span of 10 bases. CDR1 is MNHEY, CDR2 SMNVEV, per germline (reference sequence). The CDR3 length is 15 residues. The CDR3 loop is CASSSTESSYNEQFF. The CDR3 coding sequence is TGTGCCAGCAGTTCGACAGAGAGCTCCTACAATGAGCAGTTCTTC.

The chain carries TRBV27 and TRBJ1-6; no clear D gene. CDR1 MNHEY and CDR2 SMNVEV come from the germline V gene (reference sequence). This CDR3 contains 13 residues. The V end was cut by 7 bases, the J end by 4 bases, with 8 bases between. CDR3 nucleotide sequence: TGTGCCAGCACCGACTATTATAATTCACCCCTCCACTTT. Protein sequence: CASTDYYNSPLHF.

The V call is TRBV5-1, the J call TRBJ2-1; no clear D gene. The CDR3 sequence is 15 residues long. Trimming pared 2 bases from V and 4 bases from J, leaving 13 bases between. The germline CDR1 and CDR2 sequences are SGHRS and YFSETQ. The DNA for the CDR3 is TGCGCCAGCAGCTTCACCCCCGAGAGATACAATGAGCAGTTCTTC. Amino acid sequence: CASSFTPERYNEQFF.

This clone was detected only once. The chain joins TRBV6-4 to TRBJ1-5; 7 bases are a match to TRBD1. The CDR3 has 15 residues. The trim removed 4 bases at V and 5 bases at J, leaving 8 bases unmatched. Germline V gene lookup returns CDR1 MRHNA and CDR2 SNTAGT. Here the CDR3 DNA reads TGTGCCAGCAGTGGGACAGGTAGTCAGGATCAGCCCCAGCATTTT. Encoded protein: CASSGTGSQDQPQHF.

The chain carries TRBV19 and TRBJ1-1; 8 bases align to TRBD1. Germline CDR1 reads LNHDA; CDR2 reads SQIVND (reference sequence). CDR3 length: 14 amino acids. V gave up 7 bases and J gave up 1 base; unmatched junction bases: 5. The CDR3 here is CASIPGGWNTEAFF. The CDR3 bases are TGTGCCAGTATCCCAGGGGGCTGGAACACTGAAGCTTTCTTT.

The chain has TRBV10-3 and TRBJ2-1, with D maybe TRBD2 (6 bases). V was cut by 3 bases and J by 0 bases, with 9 bases left in between. The V gene's germline CDR1 is ENHRY and CDR2 SYGVKD. The CDR3 has 15 amino acids. CDR3: CAISDGGRSYNEQFF. The CDR3 DNA follows: TGTGCCATCAGTGACGGGGGTCGCTCCTACAATGAGCAGTTCTTC.